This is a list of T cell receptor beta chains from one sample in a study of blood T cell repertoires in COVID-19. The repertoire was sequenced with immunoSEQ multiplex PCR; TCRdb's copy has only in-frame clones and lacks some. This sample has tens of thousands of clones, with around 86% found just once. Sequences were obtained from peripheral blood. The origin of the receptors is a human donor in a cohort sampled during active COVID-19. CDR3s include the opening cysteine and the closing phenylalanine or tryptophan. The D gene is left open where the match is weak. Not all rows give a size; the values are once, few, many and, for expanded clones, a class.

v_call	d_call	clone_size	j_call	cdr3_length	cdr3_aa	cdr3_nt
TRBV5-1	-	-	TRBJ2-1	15	CASNWGGGSYNEQFF	TGCGCCAGCAACTGGGGGGGCGGCTCCTACAATGAGCAGTTCTTC
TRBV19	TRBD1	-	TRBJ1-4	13	CASTGGSNEKLFF	TGTGCCAGTACAGGGGGCTCTAATGAAAAACTGTTTTTT
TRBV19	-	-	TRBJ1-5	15	CASSISGSSNQPQHF	TGTGCCAGTAGTATCTCCGGGAGTAGCAATCAGCCCCAGCATTTT
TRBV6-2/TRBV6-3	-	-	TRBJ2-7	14	CASSYGGASYEQYF	TGTGCCAGCAGTTACGGAGGCGCCTCCTACGAGCAGTACTTC
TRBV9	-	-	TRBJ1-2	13	CASSVAGGGGYTF	TGTGCCAGCAGCGTAGCGGGGGGCGGTGGCTACACCTTC
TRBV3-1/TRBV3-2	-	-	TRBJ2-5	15	CASSQDPSRGETQYF	TGTGCCAGCAGCCAAGACCCATCCAGGGGAGAGACCCAGTACTTC
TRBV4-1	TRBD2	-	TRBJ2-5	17	CASRPMTSGTQGETQYF	TGCGCCAGCAGACCAATGACTAGCGGGACCCAGGGAGAGACCCAGTACTTC
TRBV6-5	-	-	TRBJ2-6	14	CASSPDGGANVLTF	TGTGCCAGCAGCCCCGACGGGGGGGCCAACGTCCTGACTTTC
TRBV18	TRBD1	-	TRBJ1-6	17	CASSPLGTGGENSPLHF	TGTGCCAGCTCACCGTTGGGGACAGGGGGCGAAAATTCACCCCTCCACTTT
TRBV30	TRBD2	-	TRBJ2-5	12	CAWNSGLETQYF	TGTGCCTGGAATAGCGGGCTTGAGACCCAGTACTTC
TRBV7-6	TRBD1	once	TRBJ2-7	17	CASSSEPRDSLRGEQYF	TGTGCCAGCAGCTCTGAACCTCGGGACAGCCTTAGGGGCGAGCAGTACTTC
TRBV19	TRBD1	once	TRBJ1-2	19	CASSTPLGTGASRSYGYTF	TGTGCCAGTAGTACCCCCCTGGGGACAGGGGCCTCGAGGTCCTATGGCTACACCTTC
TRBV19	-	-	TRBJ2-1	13	CASTSRQRNEQFF	TGTGCCAGTACATCTAGGCAGCGAAATGAGCAGTTCTTC
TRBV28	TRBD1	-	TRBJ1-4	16	CASSQTGGGTNEKLFF	TGTGCCAGCAGCCAGACAGGGGGGGGGACTAATGAAAAACTGTTTTTT
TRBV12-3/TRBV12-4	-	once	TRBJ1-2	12	CAVRGIGYGYTF	TGTGCCGTGCGAGGGATCGGCTATGGCTACACCTTC
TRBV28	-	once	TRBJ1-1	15	CASIPPIGANTEAFF	TGTGCCAGCATCCCCCCGATAGGAGCAAACACTGAAGCTTTCTTT
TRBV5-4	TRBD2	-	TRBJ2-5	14	CATRLAGGQETQYF	TGTGCCACCCGACTAGCGGGAGGGCAAGAGACCCAGTACTTC
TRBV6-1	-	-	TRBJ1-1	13	CASSEVLQNEAFF	TGTGCCAGCAGTGAAGTTCTGCAGAATGAAGCTTTCTTT
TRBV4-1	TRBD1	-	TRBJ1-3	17	CASSRQGLVLSGNTIYF	TGCGCCAGCAGCCGACAGGGGTTAGTACTCTCTGGAAACACCATATATTTT
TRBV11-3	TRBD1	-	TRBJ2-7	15	CASSLLGTGTYEQYF	TGTGCCAGCAGCTTACTGGGGACAGGGACCTACGAGCAGTACTTC
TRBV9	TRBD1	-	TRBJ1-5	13	CASSPPGGQPQHF	TGTGCCAGCAGCCCCCCAGGGGGTCAGCCCCAGCATTTT
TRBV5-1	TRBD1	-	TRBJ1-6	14	CASSSDGQDSPLHF	TGCGCCAGCAGCTCCGATGGACAGGACTCACCCCTCCACTTT
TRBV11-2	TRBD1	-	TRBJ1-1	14	CASSRTGDRNEAFF	TGTGCCAGCTCGAGGACAGGGGATCGCAATGAAGCTTTCTTT
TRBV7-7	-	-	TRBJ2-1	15	CASSLYASAYNEQFF	TGTGCCAGCAGCTTATATGCCAGCGCCTACAATGAGCAGTTCTTC
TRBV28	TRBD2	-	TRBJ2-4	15	CASSERDLAKNIQYF	TGTGCCAGCAGCGAGCGGGACCTAGCCAAAAACATTCAGTACTTC
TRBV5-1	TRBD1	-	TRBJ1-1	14	CASSFTGVSTEAFF	TGCGCCAGCAGCTTTACAGGGGTGAGCACTGAAGCTTTCTTT
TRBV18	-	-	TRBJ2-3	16	CASSPPGGIAPDTQYF	TGTGCCAGCTCACCTCCCGGAGGGATCGCCCCAGATACGCAGTATTTT
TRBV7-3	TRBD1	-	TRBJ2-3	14	CASSLQGPPNTQYF	TGTGCCAGCAGTTTACAGGGGCCGCCGAATACGCAGTATTTT
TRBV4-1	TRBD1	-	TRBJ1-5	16	CASSHGTGEGNQPQHF	TGCGCCAGCAGCCACGGGACAGGGGAAGGCAATCAGCCCCAGCATTTT
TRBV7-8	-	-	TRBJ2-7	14	CASSLVGSSYEQYF	TGTGCCAGCAGCTTAGTGGGCAGCTCCTACGAGCAGTACTTC
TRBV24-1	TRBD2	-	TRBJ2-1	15	CATSDPGREVDEQFF	TGTGCCACCAGTGACCCGGGACGGGAGGTGGATGAGCAGTTCTTC
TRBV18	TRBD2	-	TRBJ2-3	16	CASSPGTSGSVDTQYF	TGTGCCAGCTCACCCGGGACTAGCGGGAGTGTAGATACGCAGTATTTT
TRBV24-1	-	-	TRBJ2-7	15	CATSDGSGGLYEQYF	TGTGCCACCAGTGATGGGTCGGGCGGACTGTACGAGCAGTACTTC
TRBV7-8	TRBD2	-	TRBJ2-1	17	CASSARTSGASYNEQFF	TGTGCCAGCAGCGCACGGACTAGCGGAGCTTCCTACAATGAGCAGTTCTTC
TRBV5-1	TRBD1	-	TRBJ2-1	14	CASSRDRGLHEQFF	TGCGCCAGCAGCCGGGACAGGGGGCTACATGAGCAGTTCTTC
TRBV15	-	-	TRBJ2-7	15	CATSREVGRGYEQYF	TGTGCCACCAGCAGAGAGGTTGGCAGGGGCTACGAGCAGTACTTC
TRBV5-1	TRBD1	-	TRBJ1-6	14	CARESGQGDSPLHF	TGCGCCAGAGAGTCCGGACAGGGGGATTCACCCCTCCACTTT
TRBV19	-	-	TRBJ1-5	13	CATNWGLGQPQHF	TGTGCCACCAACTGGGGGCTTGGTCAGCCCCAGCATTTT
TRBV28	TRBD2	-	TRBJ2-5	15	CASSLAGGPLETQYF	TGTGCCAGCAGTTTGGCGGGAGGGCCTTTGGAGACCCAGTACTTC
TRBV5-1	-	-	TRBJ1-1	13	CASGPGGLSEAFF	TGCGCCAGCGGCCCCGGGGGACTCAGTGAAGCTTTCTTT
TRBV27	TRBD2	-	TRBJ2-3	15	CASSPGGSWVDTQYF	TGTGCCAGCAGTCCGGGCGGGAGCTGGGTAGATACGCAGTATTTT
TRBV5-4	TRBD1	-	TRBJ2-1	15	CASSDGQGVRYEQFF	TGTGCCAGCAGCGACGGACAGGGGGTTAGGTATGAGCAGTTCTTC
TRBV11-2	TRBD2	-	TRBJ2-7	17	CASSLDPILADSYEQYF	TGTGCCAGCAGCTTAGATCCCATACTAGCGGACTCCTACGAGCAGTACTTC
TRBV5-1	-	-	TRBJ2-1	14	CATAALSSYNEQFF	TGCGCCACCGCCGCTCTGAGCTCCTACAATGAGCAGTTCTTC
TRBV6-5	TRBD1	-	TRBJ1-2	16	CASSYGTGGADYGYTF	TGTGCCAGCAGTTACGGGACAGGGGGCGCCGATTATGGCTACACCTTC
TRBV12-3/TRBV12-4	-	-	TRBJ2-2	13	CASSPRDFRELFF	TGTGCCAGCAGTCCGAGGGACTTCCGGGAGCTGTTTTTT
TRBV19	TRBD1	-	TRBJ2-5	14	CATSRTGAQETQYF	TGTGCCACCTCCCGGACAGGGGCCCAAGAGACCCAGTACTTC
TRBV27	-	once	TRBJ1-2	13	CASSQNMVFGYTF	TGTGCCAGCAGTCAAAACATGGTCTTCGGCTACACCTTC
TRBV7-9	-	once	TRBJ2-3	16	CASSLPPVPFTDTQYF	TGTGCCAGCAGCTTACCACCGGTTCCGTTCACAGATACGCAGTATTTT
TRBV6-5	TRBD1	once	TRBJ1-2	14	CASSSGDRGFGYTF	TGTGCCAGCAGTTCCGGGGACAGGGGGTTTGGCTACACCTTC
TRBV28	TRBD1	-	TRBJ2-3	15	CASSRGDRDTDTQYF	TGTGCCAGCAGTAGAGGGGACAGGGATACAGATACGCAGTATTTT
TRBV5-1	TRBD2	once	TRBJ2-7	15	CASSLTSGRAYEQYF	TGCGCCAGCAGCCTTACTAGCGGGAGGGCCTACGAGCAGTACTTC
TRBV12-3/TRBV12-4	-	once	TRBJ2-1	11	CASSFLNEQFF	TGTGCCAGCAGTTTCCTGAATGAGCAGTTCTTC
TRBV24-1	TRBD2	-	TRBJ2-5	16	CATSDPLAGSGETQYF	TGTGCCACCAGTGACCCACTAGCGGGGAGCGGGGAGACCCAGTACTTC
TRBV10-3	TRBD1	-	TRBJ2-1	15	CAISKGQSSYNEQFF	TGTGCCATCAGTAAGGGACAGAGCTCCTACAATGAGCAGTTCTTC
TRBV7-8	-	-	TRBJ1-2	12	CASSRAAYGYTF	TGTGCCAGCAGCCGGGCGGCCTATGGCTACACCTTC
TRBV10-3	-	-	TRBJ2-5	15	CAISESAGDLGTQYF	TGTGCCATCAGTGAGTCGGCAGGGGATTTGGGGACCCAGTACTTC